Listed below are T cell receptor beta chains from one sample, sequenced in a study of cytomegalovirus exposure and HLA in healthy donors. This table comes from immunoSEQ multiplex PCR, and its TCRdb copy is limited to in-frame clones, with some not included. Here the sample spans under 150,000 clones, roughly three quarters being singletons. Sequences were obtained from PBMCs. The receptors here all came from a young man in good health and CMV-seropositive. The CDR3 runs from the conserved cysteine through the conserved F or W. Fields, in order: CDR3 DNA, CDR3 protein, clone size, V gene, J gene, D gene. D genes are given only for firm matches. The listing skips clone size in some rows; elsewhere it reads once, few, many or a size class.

DNA: TGTGCCAGCAGTGGACTAGCCGAGAGCACAGATACGCAGTATTTT
CDR3: CASSGLAESTDTQYF
size: -
V: TRBV28
J: TRBJ2-3
D: TRBD2

DNA: TGTGCCAGCAGCTTAGCGGGGGCAGGTGAAGCTTTCTTT
CDR3: CASSLAGAGEAFF
size: -
V: TRBV7-9
J: TRBJ1-1
D: -

DNA: TGTGCCAGCAGCTCCATGACTAGCGGGGGGGCCTCCACAGATACGCAGTATTTT
CDR3: CASSSMTSGGASTDTQYF
size: few
V: TRBV5-4
J: TRBJ2-3
D: TRBD2

DNA: TGTGCCAGTAGTATTTCTGCGGCGGGAGGGCCTCGTACGCAGTATTTT
CDR3: CASSISAAGGPRTQYF
size: -
V: TRBV19
J: TRBJ2-3
D: TRBD2

DNA: TGTGCCAGCAGCTTTACTAGCGGGGGGTTCCTCACAGATACGCAGTATTTT
CDR3: CASSFTSGGFLTDTQYF
size: -
V: TRBV11-3
J: TRBJ2-3
D: TRBD2

DNA: TGTGCCAGCAGCGTAGGGCCAGGAGGGTATGGCTACACCTTC
CDR3: CASSVGPGGYGYTF
size: -
V: TRBV9
J: TRBJ1-2
D: -

DNA: TGTGCCAGCAGCTTAGGACTAGCGGGGAGCACAGATACGCAGTATTTT
CDR3: CASSLGLAGSTDTQYF
size: -
V: TRBV11-1
J: TRBJ2-3
D: TRBD2

DNA: TGCGCCAGCAGCCAAGAGGGGGGACAGTCCTACGAGCAGTACTTC
CDR3: CASSQEGGQSYEQYF
size: -
V: TRBV4-3
J: TRBJ2-7
D: -

DNA: TGTGCCAGCAGCTTAAAGGGGGGGAGCTCCTACAATGAGCAGTTCTTC
CDR3: CASSLKGGSSYNEQFF
size: few
V: TRBV7-3
J: TRBJ2-1
D: -

DNA: TGTGCCAGCAGCTTTACCCGGGAGGGCCGTCGCAATGAGCAGTTCTTC
CDR3: CASSFTREGRRNEQFF
size: -
V: TRBV5-8
J: TRBJ2-1
D: TRBD2

DNA: TGTGCCTGGGACAGGGAGCTCACCGGGGAGCTGTTTTTT
CDR3: CAWDRELTGELFF
size: -
V: TRBV30
J: TRBJ2-2
D: TRBD1

DNA: TGTGCCACCAGCAGAGATAAGACGGGGACAGGGGTTCGTGGCTACACCTTC
CDR3: CATSRDKTGTGVRGYTF
size: -
V: TRBV15
J: TRBJ1-2
D: TRBD1

DNA: TGTGCCAGCAGCCATCCCCAGGGGATCTACGAGCAGTACTTC
CDR3: CASSHPQGIYEQYF
size: -
V: TRBV11-3
J: TRBJ2-7
D: -

DNA: TGTGCCAGCAGCTTGGGGAGTAGCGGGATATTGTACGAGCAGTACTTC
CDR3: CASSLGSSGILYEQYF
size: -
V: TRBV5-4
J: TRBJ2-7
D: TRBD2

DNA: TGTGCCAGCAGTGGCGGGACAGGGTATGAAAAACTGTTTTTT
CDR3: CASSGGTGYEKLFF
size: -
V: TRBV6-1
J: TRBJ1-4
D: TRBD1

DNA: TGTGCCAGCTCGCTAGCAGGAATCGGCGAGCAGTACTTC
CDR3: CASSLAGIGEQYF
size: -
V: TRBV6-5
J: TRBJ2-7
D: -

DNA: TGTGCCTGGTCTGTGGGGGCAGGATATGGCTACACCTTC
CDR3: CAWSVGAGYGYTF
size: -
V: TRBV30
J: TRBJ1-2
D: -

DNA: TGTGCCAGCAGTTTGTCCCAGGGGGAAGGTAATTCACCCCTCCACTTT
CDR3: CASSLSQGEGNSPLHF
size: -
V: TRBV27
J: TRBJ1-6
D: TRBD1

DNA: TGCGCCAGCCAAAGGACAGTAGATAATGAAAAACTGTTTTTT
CDR3: CASQRTVDNEKLFF
size: few
V: TRBV5-1
J: TRBJ1-4
D: -

DNA: TGCGCCAGCAGCTTGGAAGGCGGGAGAGGTAATGAGCAGTTCTTC
CDR3: CASSLEGGRGNEQFF
size: -
V: TRBV5-1
J: TRBJ2-1
D: TRBD2

DNA: TGTGCCAGCAGCCCGCTGATTAAGGGACAGGACTATGGCTACACCTTC
CDR3: CASSPLIKGQDYGYTF
size: -
V: TRBV7-8
J: TRBJ1-2
D: TRBD1

DNA: TGTGCCAGCAGGGACGCGGGGGGGCGCGGCTACGAGCAGTACTTC
CDR3: CASRDAGGRGYEQYF
size: -
V: TRBV27
J: TRBJ2-7
D: TRBD2

DNA: TGTGCCAGCAGTTTAGTGTGGATAGATTCAGGGCCCCAGCATTTT
CDR3: CASSLVWIDSGPQHF
size: -
V: TRBV28
J: TRBJ1-5
D: -

DNA: TGTGCCAGCTCACCATCGCCGGGAGCTGGGGCCAACGTCCTGACTTTC
CDR3: CASSPSPGAGANVLTF
size: -
V: TRBV18
J: TRBJ2-6
D: -

DNA: TGCGCCAGCAGCTCCGTCGCGGGTTTCTCCTACGAGCAGTACTTC
CDR3: CASSSVAGFSYEQYF
size: -
V: TRBV5-1
J: TRBJ2-7
D: -

DNA: TGTGCCAGCAGCCGACTAGCGGGGGCTATGGAGCAGTACTTC
CDR3: CASSRLAGAMEQYF
size: -
V: TRBV7-9
J: TRBJ2-7
D: TRBD2

DNA: TGTGCCAGCAGTTACGGGGGCTCGGATGAAAAACTGTTTTTT
CDR3: CASSYGGSDEKLFF
size: few
V: TRBV6-5
J: TRBJ1-4
D: -

DNA: TGTGCCACCAGCAGAGGGGGTAGAGGGGGTAACACCGGGGAGCTGTTTTTT
CDR3: CATSRGGRGGNTGELFF
size: -
V: TRBV15
J: TRBJ2-2
D: -

DNA: TGTGCCAGCAGTACCCCCGGGGGGCGCACAGATACGCAGTATTTT
CDR3: CASSTPGGRTDTQYF
size: -
V: TRBV27
J: TRBJ2-3
D: -

DNA: TGTGCTAGCAGCTCATCCCCGGGACTGGGGAGAGAGACCCAGTACTTC
CDR3: CASSSSPGLGRETQYF
size: -
V: TRBV7-7
J: TRBJ2-5
D: -

DNA: TGTGCCTTTAACTCTGGCGTAGCGGAGATCACAGATACGCAGTATTTT
CDR3: CAFNSGVAEITDTQYF
size: -
V: TRBV7-9
J: TRBJ2-3
D: -

DNA: TGTGCCACCAGCAGAGAATTGGCAGGGGGGTCCTACGAGCAGTACTTC
CDR3: CATSRELAGGSYEQYF
size: -
V: TRBV15
J: TRBJ2-7
D: -

DNA: TGTGCCAGCAGCTTAGACGGGACAGGGGGAATCTATGGCTACACCTTC
CDR3: CASSLDGTGGIYGYTF
size: once
V: TRBV7-8
J: TRBJ1-2
D: TRBD1

DNA: TGCAGCACCAAAGGTGGGGGCCTCTCCTACAATGAGCAGTTCTTC
CDR3: CSTKGGGLSYNEQFF
size: -
V: TRBV29-1
J: TRBJ2-1
D: -

DNA: TGTGCCAGCAGTTATACAGGGGGAAGCGAAAAACTGTTTTTT
CDR3: CASSYTGGSEKLFF
size: -
V: TRBV7-9
J: TRBJ1-4
D: TRBD1

DNA: TGTGCCAGTAGTATAAGGTTACAGGAGAACTACGAGCAGTACTTC
CDR3: CASSIRLQENYEQYF
size: -
V: TRBV19
J: TRBJ2-7
D: -

DNA: TGTGCCAGCAGCTCCTCCCCGACAGTCTCCTACAATGAGCAGTTCTTC
CDR3: CASSSSPTVSYNEQFF
size: -
V: TRBV7-8
J: TRBJ2-1
D: -